Detailed here is one TCR beta chain. No antigen is known for it. One base away there is no much larger clone; base qualities are not given. This sample stems from a study of cytomegalovirus exposure and HLA in healthy donors (dated by TCRdb to about 2017). About the full investigation: According to an earlier analysis of around 600 of the donors, about 179 million T cells yielded over 90 million unique TCR beta sequences and roughly 280 Gb of sequence data. About 300 gigabases of sequencing data and 78 million or so unique TCR sequences were included in an early release covering around 650 HLA-typed donors. Of the roughly 410 genotyped donors, 75% to 85% were placed in the genetic ancestry cluster associated with self-reported Caucasian donors. The study aimed to test whether cataloging public T cell receptors could reveal signatures of past pathogen exposure. The study used immunosequencing to profile the T cell repertoires of several hundred subjects and linked those repertoires to cytomegalovirus serostatus. Along with the approximately 620-subject first cohort, a separate validation cohort of over a hundred different subjects was used. To predict cytomegalovirus infection status, the study combined high-throughput TCR immunosequencing, statistical association of individual TCRs with disease status, and machine learning. In a later analysis, previously published TCR beta repertoires from fewer than 750 donors were re-analyzed and high-resolution HLA genotyping was added so that TCR occurrence patterns could be studied. Rather than drawing on any new phenotypic data, the later analysis identified candidate immune exposures from TCR beta sequences and the way those sequences occurred across donors. An earlier analysis of about 600 of the donors used high-throughput TCR beta sequencing to judge whether each TCR beta V gene segment behaved as functional or pseudogenic. Donor age, sex, ethnicity and CMV serostatus were compiled together with the repertoire data. Genome-wide SNP genotypes for about 60% of the roughly 670 donors were used in a later genetic analysis, which treated that subset as a discovery cohort. Every repertoire in the discovery cohort had been generated on one and the same sequencing platform. HLA typing included class I and class II loci at four-digit resolution. Typing coverage varied by locus: 629-630 donors for A, B, C, DRB1 and DQB1; 522 for DQA1; approximately 570 for DPA1; roughly 450 for DPB1. Roughly 5 DR-DQ haplotypes were handled as single units for association and clustering because linkage in the cohort was strong. Among roughly 370 genotyped donors of the cohort, an average of approximately 240,000 unique TCR beta nucleotide sequences were sequenced per donor, roughly 20% of them non-productive. Summary of the overall study and its limitations: The authors suggested that the approach could potentially be generalized to other disease states and immunological phenotypes. The study gave a list of some 150 TCR beta chains associated with cytomegalovirus. A further reported finding was that TCR beta sequences accurately predicted the HLA-A and HLA-B alleles for most subjects in the first cohort. Presence/absence analyses assumed roughly uniform sequencing depth across donors, an assumption that may not hold. Because HLA typing was missing for some donors at each locus, association tests included only the typed subset. A later analysis found that HLA-associated TCR beta chains were more clonally expanded and had lower generation probabilities than equally common non-associated chains. According to a later analysis, TCR association rates differed among HLA loci, with DRB1 alleles showing the most associated TCRs and HLA-C alleles showing the fewest. In vitro tests confirmed that a few of the cytomegalovirus-associated TCR beta chains recognize cytomegalovirus antigens. In a later genetic analysis, a missense DCLRE1C variant was associated with V-gene and J-gene trimming of TCR beta chains, and the association was replicated in an independent cohort. This cohort had only TCR beta chains sequenced, and the lack of alpha or paired-chain data limited which features could be detected. The only immune exposure information available for the cohort was CMV serostatus. In an earlier analysis of more than 500 of the donors, most TCR beta V segments appeared in productive rearrangements about 87% or about 30% of the time, broadly matching IMGT annotations. Correlated functional status among segregating V segments might reflect linkage disequilibrium, but an unknown experimental factor could not be ruled out. Over 15 rarely observed V segments, including chromosome 9 orphons, were excluded from the earlier analysis of approximately 500 of the donors because counts were too low. Most TCR sequences were observed very rarely across donors, whereas some public TCRs were present in many individuals. Compared with the roughly 600-donor mean, donors in an Asian-associated ancestry cluster had fewer N-insertions in productive TCRs, according to a later genetic analysis. Specific HLA alleles were associated with 15,000 to 20,000 TCR beta sequences at a false discovery rate of 0.05 in a later analysis. In a later analysis, several top co-occurrence clusters were reported to appear linked to parvovirus B19, influenza, CMV and Epstein-Barr virus. A group of highly shared sequence variants was considered likely to be a technical artifact of the sequencing pipeline. The classifier was reported to diagnose cytomegalovirus status with high specificity and sensitivity in both the original cohort and the validation cohort. According to a later analysis, most CMV-associated TCR beta chains appeared to be HLA-restricted, and the HLA associations seemed to be driven largely by CMV exposure. When HLA alleles, especially DR and DQ, strongly co-occurred, TCR associations were difficult to assign to individual alleles.

Libraries were prepared through the immunoSEQ multiplex PCR assay. For the multiplex PCR, a mixture combining 60 forward primers for TCR Vbeta segments and 13 reverse primers for TCR Jbeta segments was used. The CDR3 region of rearranged TCR beta genes was amplified from genomic DNA with a multiplex PCR assay. On the Illumina HiSeq System, the amplified TCR beta libraries were sequenced as 87-base-pair reads. Per the original workflow: A later analysis tallied around 87 million unique TCR beta chains across the 666 repertoires, and about 10 million of those chains were shared by two or more donors. Raw reads were error-corrected and collapsed into unique sequences by a nearest-neighbor algorithm in which closely related sequences were merged to remove PCR and sequencing errors. CDR3 sequences were aligned to IMGT reference sequences to assign V, D and J gene segments. For a sequence to be retained, a match of at least six nucleotides to both a V gene segment and a J gene segment was required. A rearrangement was called productive if the CDR3 had no stop codons and remained in frame with V and J, and every other rearrangement was called non-productive. Following IMGT convention, CDR3 was defined as the stretch from the second conserved V-encoded cysteine to the conserved J-encoded phenylalanine. In an earlier analysis of more than 550 of the donors, sequences lacking an unambiguous match to a single V gene segment were excluded. In an earlier analysis of some 590 of the donors, a V segment was called functional when productive rearrangements were above 56.7%, and segregating when the standard deviation between donors exceeded 5%. A statistical classification framework was developed to diagnose cytomegalovirus status using the catalog of TCR beta chain sequences. V and J gene assignment, in a later analysis, came from comparing TCR nucleotide sequences with IMGT/GENE-DB human TR gene sequences. In a later analysis, CDR3 sequences and most-parsimonious VDJ recombination scenarios were assigned using the TCRdist pipeline. In a later analysis, each TCR beta chain was defined by its CDR3 amino acid sequence together with its V-gene family, and reads without a unique V-gene family were excluded. A later analysis removed 450 to 600 highly shared, low-generation-probability nucleotide sequences to deal with suspected cross-contamination and a sequencing artifact. For each public chain, a later analysis derived a clonal expansion index from normalized ranks of inferred template counts within each repertoire. A later analysis computed generation probabilities with a VDJ recombination model fitted to out-of-frame rearrangements, and checked the results against IGoR. In a later analysis, TCR-TCR, TCR-HLA and TCR-CMV co-occurrence was scored with hypergeometric tests, and a repertoire-size bias correction was applied to TCR pairs. False discovery rates were estimated in a later analysis by permuting HLA or CMV assignments 20 times. In a later analysis, co-occurring TCRs were grouped using DBSCAN, with TCRdist sequence similarity added in when clustering inside HLA-allele-positive subsets. Repertoires with fewer than 30,000 or more than 120,000 public chains were left out of co-occurrence clustering, as were about five repertoires with anomalous nucleotide sharing. This immuneACCESS table, as held by TCRdb, lists in-frame sequences with V and J called but not all clones. Of the missing ones, under half trace to an unresolved V gene in checked studies; the others have no known cause. That table supplies the V and J calls and clone size; D and trimming were determined from the DNA. In all, the sample holds over 200,000 clones, and 75% to 80% of those were seen once. The ten largest account for less than 2% of the sample.

The cohort was made up of 666 healthy bone marrow donors. At the time of sampling, every cohort member was nominally healthy, though immune exposures that went unrecorded were likely present. The donor was CMV seronegative and was included in the group of a few hundred seronegative cohort members. A peripheral blood sample was collected from each donor, and TCR beta sequencing was performed on peripheral blood mononuclear cells. The Qiagen DNeasy Blood Extraction Kit was used to extract genomic DNA from the blood cell samples. Sample: PBMCs. This TCR was recovered from a male donor in good health and CMV-seronegative.

The CDR3 amino acid sequence is: CASSPTGYGYTF. The DNA sequence follows: TGTGCCAGCAGCCCAACGGGATATGGCTACACCTTC. The sequence links TRBV13 to TRBJ1-2; the D gene assignment is ambiguous. Measured from the cysteine to the phenylalanine, the CDR3 is 12 residues long. Only the CDR3 region is kept as DNA, spanning 36 bases read in frame from base 1. The germline ends are 9 bases apart after V is trimmed by 5 bases and J by 5 bases. CDR1 and CDR2 (PRHDT, FYEKMQ) derive from the germline V gene (reference sequence).